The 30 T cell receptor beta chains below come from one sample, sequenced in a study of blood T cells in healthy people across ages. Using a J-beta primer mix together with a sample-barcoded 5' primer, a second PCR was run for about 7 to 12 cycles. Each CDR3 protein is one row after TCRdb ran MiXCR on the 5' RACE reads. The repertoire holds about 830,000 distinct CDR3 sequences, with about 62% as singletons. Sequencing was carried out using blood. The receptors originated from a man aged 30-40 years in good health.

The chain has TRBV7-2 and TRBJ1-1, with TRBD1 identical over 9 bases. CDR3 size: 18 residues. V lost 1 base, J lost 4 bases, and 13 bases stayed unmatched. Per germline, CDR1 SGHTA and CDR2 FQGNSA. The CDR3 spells CASSLEGRTGVISTEAFF. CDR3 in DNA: TGTGCCAGCAGCTTAGAGGGGAGGACAGGGGTTATAAGCACTGAAGCTTTCTTT.

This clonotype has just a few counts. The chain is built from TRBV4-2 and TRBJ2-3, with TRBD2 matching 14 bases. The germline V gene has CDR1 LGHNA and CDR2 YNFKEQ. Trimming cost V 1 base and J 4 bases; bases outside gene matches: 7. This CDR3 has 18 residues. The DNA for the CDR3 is TGTGCCAGCAGCCAAGGGACCGGGACTAGCGGGGGTGCAGATACGCAGTATTTT. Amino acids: CASSQGTGTSGGADTQYF.

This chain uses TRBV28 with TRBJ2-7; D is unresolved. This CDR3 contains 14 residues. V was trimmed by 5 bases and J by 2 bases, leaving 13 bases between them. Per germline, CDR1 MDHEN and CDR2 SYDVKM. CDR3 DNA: TGTGCCAGCAGTCCCGGGCCGTTGGCCTACGAGCAGTACTTC. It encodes CASSPGPLAYEQYF.

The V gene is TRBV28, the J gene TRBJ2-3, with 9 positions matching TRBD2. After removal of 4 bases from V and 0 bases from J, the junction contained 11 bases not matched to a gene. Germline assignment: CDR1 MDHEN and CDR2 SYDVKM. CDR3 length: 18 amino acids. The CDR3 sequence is CASSSASLAGTSTDTQYF. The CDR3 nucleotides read TGTGCCAGCAGTTCTGCCTCCCTAGCGGGGACGAGCACAGATACGCAGTATTTT.

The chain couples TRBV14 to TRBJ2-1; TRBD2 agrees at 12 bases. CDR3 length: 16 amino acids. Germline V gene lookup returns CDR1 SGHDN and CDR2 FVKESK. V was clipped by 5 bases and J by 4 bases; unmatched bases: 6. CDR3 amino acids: CASSDLAGGLYNEQFF. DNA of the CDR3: TGTGCCAGCAGCGATCTAGCGGGGGGGTTGTACAATGAGCAGTTCTTC.

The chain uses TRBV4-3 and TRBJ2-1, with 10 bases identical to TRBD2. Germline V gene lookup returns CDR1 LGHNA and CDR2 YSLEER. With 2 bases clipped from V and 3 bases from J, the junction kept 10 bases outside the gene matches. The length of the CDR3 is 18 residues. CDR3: CASSQRLTSGGVYNEQFF. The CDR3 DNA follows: TGCGCCAGCAGCCAACGCCTAACGAGCGGGGGGGTCTACAATGAGCAGTTCTTC.

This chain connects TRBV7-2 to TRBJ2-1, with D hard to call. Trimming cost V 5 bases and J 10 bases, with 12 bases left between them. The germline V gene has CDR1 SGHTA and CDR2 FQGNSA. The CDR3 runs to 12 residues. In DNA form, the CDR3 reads TGTGCCAGCAGCCCGCAGGCGGACGAGCAGTTCTTC. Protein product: CASSPQADEQFF.

The CDR3 sequence: CAIRREITESDGGTF. DNA for the CDR3: TGTGCCATCAGGAGGGAGATTACAGAGTCTGATGGGGGCACCTTC. V is TRBV10-3 and J is TRBJ1-2; the D gene is possibly TRBD1 (5 bases). Germline CDR1 reads ENHRY; CDR2 reads SYGVKD. V was pared by 6 bases and J by 13 bases, with 27 bases between. The length of the CDR3 is 15 residues.

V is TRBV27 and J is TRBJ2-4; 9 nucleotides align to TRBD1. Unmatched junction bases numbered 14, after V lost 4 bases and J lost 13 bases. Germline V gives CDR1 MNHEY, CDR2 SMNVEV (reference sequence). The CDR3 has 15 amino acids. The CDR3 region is CASSSPGQGFGEQYF. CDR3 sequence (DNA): TGTGCCAGCAGTTCCCCCGGACAGGGGTTTGGGGAGCAGTACTTC.

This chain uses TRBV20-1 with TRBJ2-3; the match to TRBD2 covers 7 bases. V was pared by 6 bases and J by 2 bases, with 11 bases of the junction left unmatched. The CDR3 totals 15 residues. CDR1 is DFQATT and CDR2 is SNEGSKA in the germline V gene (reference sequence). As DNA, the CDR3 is TGCAGTGCCCCCCCTGGGAGGGTCCCCACAGATACGCAGTATTTT. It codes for CSAPPGRVPTDTQYF.

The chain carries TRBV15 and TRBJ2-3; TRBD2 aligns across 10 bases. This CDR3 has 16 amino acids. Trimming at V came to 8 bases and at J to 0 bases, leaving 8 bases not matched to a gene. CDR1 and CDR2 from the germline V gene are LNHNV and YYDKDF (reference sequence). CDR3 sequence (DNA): TGTGCCACCGGATCACTAGCGGGGCTTAGCACAGATACGCAGTATTTT. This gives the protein CATGSLAGLSTDTQYF. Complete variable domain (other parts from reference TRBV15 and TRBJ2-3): DAMVIQNPRYQVTQFGKPVTLSCSQTLNHNVMYWYQQKSSQAPKLLFHYYDKDFNNEADTPDNFQSRRPNTSFCFLDIRSPGLGDTAMYLCATGSLAGLSTDTQYFGPGTRLTVL.

As DNA, the CDR3 is TGTGCCACCAGCAGAGATCGGCAGGGGGGAGCCAAAAACATTCAGTACTTC. Encoded protein: CATSRDRQGGAKNIQYF. The rearrangement uses TRBV15 and TRBJ2-4, with a possible D match to TRBD1 (7 bases). This CDR3 is 17 amino acids long. The germline gives CDR1 LNHNV, CDR2 YYDKDF (reference sequence). Deletions cut 0 bases from V and 0 bases from J, with 12 bases between.

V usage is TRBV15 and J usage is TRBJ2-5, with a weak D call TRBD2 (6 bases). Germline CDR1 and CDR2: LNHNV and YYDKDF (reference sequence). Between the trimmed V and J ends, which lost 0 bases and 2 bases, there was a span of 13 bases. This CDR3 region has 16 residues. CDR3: CATSRDPAGRQETQYF. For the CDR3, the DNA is TGTGCCACCAGCAGAGATCCCGCAGGGAGGCAAGAGACCCAGTACTTC. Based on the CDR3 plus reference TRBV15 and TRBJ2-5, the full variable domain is DAMVIQNPRYQVTQFGKPVTLSCSQTLNHNVMYWYQQKSSQAPKLLFHYYDKDFNNEADTPDNFQSRRPNTSFCFLDIRSPGLGDTAMYLCATSRDPAGRQETQYFGPGTRLLVL.

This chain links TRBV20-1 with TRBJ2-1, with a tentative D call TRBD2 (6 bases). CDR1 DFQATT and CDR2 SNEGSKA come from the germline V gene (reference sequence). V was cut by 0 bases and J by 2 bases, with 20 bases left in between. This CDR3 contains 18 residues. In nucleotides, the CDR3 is TGCAGTGCTAGAGATCTAAACCGGCGGGCGGGGCCCTACAATGAGCAGTTCTTC. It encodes CSARDLNRRAGPYNEQFF.

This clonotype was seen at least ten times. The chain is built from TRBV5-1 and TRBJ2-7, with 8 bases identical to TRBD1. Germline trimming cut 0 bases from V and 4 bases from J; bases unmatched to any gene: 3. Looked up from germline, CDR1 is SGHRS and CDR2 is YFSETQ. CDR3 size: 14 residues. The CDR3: CASSLAGQGYEQYF. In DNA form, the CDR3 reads TGCGCCAGCAGCTTGGCTGGACAGGGTTACGAGCAGTACTTC.

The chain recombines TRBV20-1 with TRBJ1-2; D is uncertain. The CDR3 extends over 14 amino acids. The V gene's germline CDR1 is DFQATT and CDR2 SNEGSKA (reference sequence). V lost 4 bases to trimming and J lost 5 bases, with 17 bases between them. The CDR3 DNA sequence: TGCAGTGCTAAAACGGACGGTGCGGTATATGGCTACACCTTC. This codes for CSAKTDGAVYGYTF.

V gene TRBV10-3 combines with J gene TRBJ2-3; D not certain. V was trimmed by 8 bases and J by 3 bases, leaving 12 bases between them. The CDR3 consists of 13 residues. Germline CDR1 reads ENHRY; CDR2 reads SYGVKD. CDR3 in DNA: TGTGCCATCGTTGACGGGTTAACAGATACGCAGTATTTT. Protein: CAIVDGLTDTQYF.

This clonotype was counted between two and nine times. The CDR3 bases are TGCGCCAGCAGCCCGGGACTAGCGTACAGCACAGATACGCAGTATTTT. This gives the protein CASSPGLAYSTDTQYF. The V gene is TRBV5-1, the J gene TRBJ2-3; 10 nucleotides align to TRBD2. CDR1 is SGHRS, CDR2 YFSETQ, per germline. The CDR3 length is 16 residues. With 4 bases clipped from V and 0 bases from J, the junction kept 5 bases outside the gene matches.

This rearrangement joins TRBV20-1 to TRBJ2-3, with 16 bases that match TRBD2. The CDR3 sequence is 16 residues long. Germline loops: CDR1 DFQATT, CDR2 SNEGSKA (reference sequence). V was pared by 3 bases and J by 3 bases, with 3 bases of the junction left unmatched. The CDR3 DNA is TGCAGTGCTAGGGGACTAGCGGGGGGGCCGACAGATACGCAGTATTTT. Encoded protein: CSARGLAGGPTDTQYF.

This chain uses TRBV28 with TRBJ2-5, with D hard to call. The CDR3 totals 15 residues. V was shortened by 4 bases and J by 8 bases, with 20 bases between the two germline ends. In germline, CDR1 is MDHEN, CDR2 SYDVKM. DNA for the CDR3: TGTGCCAGCAGTTCACGAGGTTCAGCTAAGAGAACCCAGTACTTC. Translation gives CASSSRGSAKRTQYF.

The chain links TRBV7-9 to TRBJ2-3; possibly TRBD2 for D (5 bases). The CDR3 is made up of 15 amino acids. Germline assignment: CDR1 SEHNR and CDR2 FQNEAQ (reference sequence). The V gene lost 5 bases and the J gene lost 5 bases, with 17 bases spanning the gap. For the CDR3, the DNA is TGTGCCAGCAGCGCAAACGGCGGGTACGGAGATACGCAGTATTTT. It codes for CASSANGGYGDTQYF. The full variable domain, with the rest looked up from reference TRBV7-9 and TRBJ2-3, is DTGVSQNPRHKITKRGQNVTFRCDPISEHNRLYWYRQTLGQGPEFLTYFQNEAQLEKSRLLSDRFSAERPKGSFSTLEIQRTEQGDSAMYLCASSANGGYGDTQYFGPGTRLTVL.

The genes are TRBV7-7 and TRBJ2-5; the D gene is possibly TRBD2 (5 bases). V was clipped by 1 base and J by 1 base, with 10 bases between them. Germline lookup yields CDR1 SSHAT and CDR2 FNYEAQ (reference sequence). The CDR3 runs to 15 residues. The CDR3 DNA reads TGTGCCAGCAGCTTAGGCCGGACTCTCCAAGAGACCCAGTACTTC. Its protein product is CASSLGRTLQETQYF.

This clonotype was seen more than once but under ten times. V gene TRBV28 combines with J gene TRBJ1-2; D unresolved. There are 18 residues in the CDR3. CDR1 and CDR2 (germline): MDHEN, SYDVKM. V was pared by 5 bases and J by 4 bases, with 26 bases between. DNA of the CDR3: TGTGCCAGCAGTCCACTTGGATGGGCAGCCACCCTGATCTATGGCTACACCTTC. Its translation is CASSPLGWAATLIYGYTF.

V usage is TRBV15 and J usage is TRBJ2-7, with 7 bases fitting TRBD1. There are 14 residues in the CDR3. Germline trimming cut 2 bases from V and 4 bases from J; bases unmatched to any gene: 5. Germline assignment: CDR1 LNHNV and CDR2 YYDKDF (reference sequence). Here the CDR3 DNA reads TGTGCCACCAGCAGATTATTACAGGGGTACGAGCAGTACTTC. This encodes CATSRLLQGYEQYF.

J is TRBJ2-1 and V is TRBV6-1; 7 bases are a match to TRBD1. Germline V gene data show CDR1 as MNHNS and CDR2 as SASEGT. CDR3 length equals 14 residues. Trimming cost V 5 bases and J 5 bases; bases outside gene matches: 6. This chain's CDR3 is CASSRIDRDNEQFF. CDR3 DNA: TGTGCCAGCAGTCGAATCGACAGGGACAATGAGCAGTTCTTC.

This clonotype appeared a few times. The CDR3 protein is CSVEESQGSYNEQFF. In DNA, the CDR3 is TGCAGCGTTGAAGAGAGCCAGGGCTCCTACAATGAGCAGTTCTTC. The chain has TRBV29-1 and TRBJ2-1; D might be TRBD1 (5 bases). Per the germline V gene, CDR1 is SQVTM and CDR2 is ANQGSEA. V dropped 0 bases and J dropped 0 bases, with 9 bases sitting between them. The CDR3 spans 15 residues.

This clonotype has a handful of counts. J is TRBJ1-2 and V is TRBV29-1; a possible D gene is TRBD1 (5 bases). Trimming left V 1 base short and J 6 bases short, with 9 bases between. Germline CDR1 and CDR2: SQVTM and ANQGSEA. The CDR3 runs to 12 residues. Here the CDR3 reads CSVEVRVDGYTF. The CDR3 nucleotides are TGCAGCGTTGAAGTCAGGGTGGATGGCTACACCTTC.

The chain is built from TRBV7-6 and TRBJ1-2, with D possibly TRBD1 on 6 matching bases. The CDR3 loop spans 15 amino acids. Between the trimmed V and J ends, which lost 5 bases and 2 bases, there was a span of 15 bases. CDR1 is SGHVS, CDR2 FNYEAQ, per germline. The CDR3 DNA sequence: TGTGCCAGCAGCCGACGGGAGGGGGGCAACTATGGCTACACCTTC. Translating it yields CASSRREGGNYGYTF. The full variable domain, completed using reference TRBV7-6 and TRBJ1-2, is GAGVSQSPRYKVTKRGQDVALRCDPISGHVSLYWYRQALGQGPEFLTYFNYEAQQDKSGLPNDRFSAERPEGSISTLTIQRTEQRDSAMYRCASSRREGGNYGYTFGSGTRLTVV.

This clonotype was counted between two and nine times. CDR3: CASSTLRGNEKLFF. The CDR3 DNA reads as TGCGCCAGCAGCACATTACGGGGTAATGAAAAACTGTTTTTT. The chain employs TRBV5-1 and TRBJ1-4; D is uncertain. CDR1 is SGHRS and CDR2 is YFSETQ in the germline V gene. This CDR3 has 14 amino acids. Trimming left V 4 bases short and J 4 bases short, with 11 bases between.

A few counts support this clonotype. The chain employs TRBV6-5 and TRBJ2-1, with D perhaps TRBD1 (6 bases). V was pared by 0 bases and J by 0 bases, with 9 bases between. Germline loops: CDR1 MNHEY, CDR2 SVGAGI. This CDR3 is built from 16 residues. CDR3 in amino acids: CASSYSWDNSYNEQFF. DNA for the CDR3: TGTGCCAGCAGTTACTCGTGGGACAACTCCTACAATGAGCAGTTCTTC.